Presented here are 13 T cell receptor beta chains from one specimen sequenced in a study of T cells after posttransplantation cyclophosphamide. Libraries were prepared by immunoSEQ multiplex PCR; TCRdb keeps only in-frame clonotypes and omits some of them. The profile covers approximately 27,000 clones, none occurring a single time. The sample consisted of PBMCs. These receptors were taken from a man aged 45-65 years in good health, CMV-negative, and a related stem cell transplant donor.

This clone came up many times. This rearrangement joins TRBV9 to TRBJ1-3, with D uncertain. CDR1 and CDR2 (germline): SGDLS, YYNGEE. V was pared by 0 bases and J by 0 bases, with 7 bases between. The CDR3 sequence is 15 residues long. CDR3: CASSVARASGNTIYF. The CDR3, as DNA: TGTGCCAGCAGCGTAGCTCGAGCCTCTGGAAACACCATATATTTT.

The table lists this clone with many counts. The chain recombines TRBV6-6 with TRBJ2-3; perhaps TRBD1 as D (6 bases). The CDR3 runs 12 residues. V lost 2 bases and J lost 9, with 9 bases in between. The germline V gene has CDR1 MNHNY and CDR2 SVGAGI (reference sequence). CDR3 DNA: TGTGCCAGCAGTTACACGACAGGAACGCAGTATTTT. As protein: CASSYTTGTQYF.

This chain links TRBV10-1 with TRBJ2-5; 7 bases are shared with TRBD2. The DNA end favors TRBJ2-7, so the J call may be wrong. Per germline, CDR1 WNHNN and CDR2 SYGVQD (reference sequence). This CDR3 is 14 amino acids long. CDR3 nucleotide sequence: TGCGCCAGCAGCCCCAGCGGGGCCTCCTACGAGCAGTACTTC. Its translation is CASSPSGASYEQYF.

This clone was counted ten times or more. V usage is TRBV9 and J usage is TRBJ2-7, with 8 bases matching TRBD2. Per the germline V gene, CDR1 is SGDLS and CDR2 is YYNGEE. The V gene end was trimmed by 4 bases and the J gene end by 5 bases; junction bases not matched to a gene: 14. This CDR3 spans 16 amino acids. CDR3 sequence: CASSSWSGSSTDEQYF. The CDR3 nucleotides are TGTGCCAGCAGCTCGTGGAGCGGGAGCTCCACCGACGAGCAGTACTTC.

This clone was recorded many times. V is TRBV11-2 and J is TRBJ1-2, with D possibly TRBD1 on 6 matching bases. The CDR3 is made up of 15 amino acids. Germline CDR1 reads SGHAT; CDR2 reads FQNNGV. The germline V and J ends were trimmed by 5 bases and 1 base, with 14 bases remaining between them. CDR3 in amino acids: CASSALRTDNYGYTF. CDR3 nucleotide sequence: TGTGCCAGCAGCGCCTTAAGGACAGATAACTATGGCTACACCTTC.

This clone has at least ten counts. The chain recombines TRBV30 with TRBJ1-1, with D possibly being TRBD1 (6 bases). Germline values: CDR1 GTSNPN, CDR2 SVGIG (reference sequence). The germline V and J ends were trimmed by 0 bases and 1 base, with 12 bases remaining between them. This CDR3 spans 15 amino acids. CDR3 loop: CAWSVGGAANTEAFF. The CDR3 DNA is TGTGCCTGGAGTGTAGGGGGGGCGGCGAACACTGAAGCTTTCTTT.

The sample holds a few counts of this clone. The chain carries TRBV7-2 and TRBJ2-2; D is possibly TRBD1 (6 bases). The germline V and J ends were trimmed by 3 bases and 7 bases, with 15 bases remaining between them. Germline lookup yields CDR1 SGHTA and CDR2 FQGNSA. The CDR3 is 15 amino acids. The CDR3 reads CASSFTGFYGGELFF. The CDR3 DNA follows: TGTGCCAGCAGCTTCACAGGGTTCTACGGCGGGGAGCTGTTTTTT.

This clone was detected many times. The chain combines TRBV10-3 with TRBJ1-1, with D perhaps matching TRBD1 (5 bases). CDR3 length: 14 residues. With 5 bases removed from V and 2 bases from J, the gap between germline ends came to 12 bases. The germline V gene encodes CDR1 ENHRY and CDR2 SYGVKD. CDR3 residues: CAISPLGANTEAFF. The DNA for the CDR3 is TGTGCCATCAGTCCCCTTGGGGCTAACACTGAAGCTTTCTTT.

This clone was counted at least ten times. The rearrangement uses TRBV11-2 and TRBJ2-7; the D gene is possibly TRBD2 (6 bases). With 0 bases removed from V and 6 bases from J, the gap between germline ends came to 15 bases. The CDR3 spans 15 residues. CDR1 is SGHAT, CDR2 FQNNGV, per germline. The CDR3 is CASSLDLTSFLEQYF. CDR3 nucleotides: TGTGCCAGCAGCTTAGATCTTACTAGCTTCCTCGAGCAGTACTTC.

This clone was observed a few times. J is TRBJ2-1 and V is TRBV6-5; the D gene is possibly TRBD2 (6 bases). In germline, CDR1 is MNHEY, CDR2 SVGAGI. V dropped 8 bases and J dropped 6 bases, with 20 bases sitting between them. The CDR3 loop spans 15 amino acids. This chain's CDR3 is CASRLGLWDRNEQFF. The CDR3 nucleotides are TGTGCCAGCCGACTGGGACTCTGGGACCGCAATGAGCAGTTCTTC.

This clone came up many times. The chain links TRBV7-6 to TRBJ2-2; perhaps TRBD1 as D (6 bases). V was trimmed by 6 bases and J by 4 bases, leaving 12 bases between them. CDR1 and CDR2 from the germline V gene are SGHVS and FNYEAQ. This CDR3 is built from 14 residues. CDR3 DNA: TGTGCCAGCAGTCAGGGACACCTCACCGGGGAGCTGTTTTTT. Protein sequence: CASSQGHLTGELFF.

This clone was picked up many times. V is TRBV6-1 and J is TRBJ2-3; D remains ambiguous. CDR1 MNHNS and CDR2 SASEGT come from the germline V gene. V lost 3 bases and J 5 bases, leaving 6 bases between the germline ends. The CDR3 contains 12 residues. The CDR3 loop reads CASSESGDTQYF. CDR3 nucleotide sequence: TGTGCCAGCAGTGAGTCCGGAGATACGCAGTATTTT.

This clone was seen many times. The gene calls are TRBV6-5 and TRBJ1-4; D unresolved. Germline values: CDR1 MNHEY, CDR2 SVGAGI. Trimming pared 6 bases from V and 2 bases from J, leaving 10 bases between. This CDR3 contains 14 residues. CDR3 DNA: TGTGCCAGCAGCTTTATTTCTACTAATGAAAAACTGTTTTTT. Protein sequence: CASSFISTNEKLFF.